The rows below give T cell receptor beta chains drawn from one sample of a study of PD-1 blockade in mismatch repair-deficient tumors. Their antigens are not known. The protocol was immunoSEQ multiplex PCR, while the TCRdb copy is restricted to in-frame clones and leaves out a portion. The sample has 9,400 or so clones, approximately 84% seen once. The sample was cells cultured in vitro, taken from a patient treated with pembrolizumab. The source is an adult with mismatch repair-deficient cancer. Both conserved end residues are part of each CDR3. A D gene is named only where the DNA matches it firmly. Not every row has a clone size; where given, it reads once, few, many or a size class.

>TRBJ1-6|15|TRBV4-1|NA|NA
CASSQVHSLIESLHF
TGCGCCAGCAGCCAAGTGCACAGCCTAATTGAGTCCCTCCACTTT
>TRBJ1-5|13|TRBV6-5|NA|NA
CASGYRDDQPQHF
TGTGCCAGCGGCTACAGGGATGATCAGCCCCAGCATTTT
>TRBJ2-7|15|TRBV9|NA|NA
CASSVDPGSSYEQYF
TGTGCCAGCAGCGTAGATCCGGGTAGCTCCTACGAGCAGTACTTC
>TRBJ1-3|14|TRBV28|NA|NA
CASRQLSTGNTIYF
TGTGCCAGCAGGCAGCTTAGTACCGGAAACACCATATATTTT
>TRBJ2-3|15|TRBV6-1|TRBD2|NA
CASPATSGITDTQYF
TGTGCCAGTCCCGCGACTAGCGGTATCACAGATACGCAGTATTTT
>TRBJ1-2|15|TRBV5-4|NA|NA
CASSLDGPANYGYTF
TGTGCCAGCAGCTTGGACGGACCGGCTAACTATGGCTACACCTTC
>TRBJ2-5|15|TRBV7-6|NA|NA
CASSLEIRLQETQYF
TGTGCCAGCAGCTTAGAAATTAGACTCCAAGAGACCCAGTACTTC
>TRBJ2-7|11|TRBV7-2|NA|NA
CASSLALEQYF
TGTGCCAGCAGTCTGGCCCTGGAGCAGTACTTC
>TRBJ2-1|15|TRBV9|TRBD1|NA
CASSVRQGRQNEQFF
TGTGCCAGCAGCGTAAGACAGGGGAGACAAAATGAGCAGTTCTTC
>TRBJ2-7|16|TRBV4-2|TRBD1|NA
CASSQWTGTEVYEQYF
TGTGCCAGCAGCCAATGGACCGGGACAGAGGTCTACGAGCAGTACTTC
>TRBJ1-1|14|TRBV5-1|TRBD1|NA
CASSLQGQGTEAFF
TGCGCCAGCAGCTTACAGGGGCAGGGCACTGAAGCTTTCTTT
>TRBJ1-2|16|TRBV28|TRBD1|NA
CASSGNSGGAGYGYTF
TGTGCCAGCAGTGGGAATTCAGGGGGCGCGGGCTATGGCTACACCTTC
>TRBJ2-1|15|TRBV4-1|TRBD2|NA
CASSQESLADLEQFF
TGCGCCAGCAGCCAAGAGTCACTAGCGGATCTTGAGCAGTTCTTC
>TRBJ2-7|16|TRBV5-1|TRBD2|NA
CASSSGLAGGTYEQYF
TGCGCCAGCAGCTCTGGACTAGCGGGAGGAACCTACGAGCAGTACTTC
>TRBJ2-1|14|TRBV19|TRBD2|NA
CASSWGSGSVEQFF
TGTGCCAGTAGTTGGGGTAGCGGGAGCGTTGAGCAGTTCTTC
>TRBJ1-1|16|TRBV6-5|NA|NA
CASSYSGQRGNTEAFF
TGTGCCAGCAGTTACTCTGGACAGCGAGGGAACACTGAAGCTTTCTTT
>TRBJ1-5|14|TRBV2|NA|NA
CASSDQPSNQPQHF
TGTGCCAGCAGTGACCAGCCTAGCAATCAGCCCCAGCATTTT
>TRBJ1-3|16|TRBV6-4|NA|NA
CASSDCTGRSGNTIYF
TGTGCCAGCAGTGACTGTACGGGGCGCTCTGGAAACACCATATATTTT
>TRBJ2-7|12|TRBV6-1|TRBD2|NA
CATTSGAYEQYF
TGTGCCACCACTAGCGGTGCCTACGAGCAGTACTTC
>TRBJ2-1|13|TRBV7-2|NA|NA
CASSLGPLNEQFF
TGTGCCAGCAGCTTAGGCCCCCTGAATGAGCAGTTCTTC
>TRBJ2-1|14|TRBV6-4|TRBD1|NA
CASSVDRANNEQFF
TGTGCCAGCAGTGTAGACAGGGCGAACAATGAGCAGTTCTTC
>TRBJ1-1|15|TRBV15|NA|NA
CATSREGSMNTEAFF
TGTGCCACCAGCAGAGAAGGCTCCATGAACACTGAAGCTTTCTTT
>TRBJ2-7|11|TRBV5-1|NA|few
CASKRGYEQYF
TGCGCCAGCAAACGGGGTTACGAGCAGTACTTC
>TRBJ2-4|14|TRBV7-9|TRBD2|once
CASSWGTSRNIQYF
TGTGCCAGCAGCTGGGGGACTAGCAGAAACATTCAGTACTTC
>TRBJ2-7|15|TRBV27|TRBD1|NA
CASSSSGTGGSEQYF
TGTGCCAGCAGTTCCTCCGGGACAGGGGGCTCTGAGCAGTACTTC
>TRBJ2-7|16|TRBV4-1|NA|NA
CASSQGGAGSSYEQYF
TGCGCCAGCAGCCAAGGGGGGGCAGGAAGCTCCTACGAGCAGTACTTC
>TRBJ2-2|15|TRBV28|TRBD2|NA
CASKPPGLNTGELFF
TGTGCCAGCAAACCCCCGGGACTAAACACCGGGGAGCTGTTTTTT
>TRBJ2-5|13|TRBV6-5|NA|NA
CASRERNPPTQYF
TGTGCCAGCAGGGAGCGGAATCCCCCCACCCAGTACTTC
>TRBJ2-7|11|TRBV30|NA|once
CAWRTGYEQYF
TGTGCCTGGAGGACAGGTTACGAGCAGTACTTC
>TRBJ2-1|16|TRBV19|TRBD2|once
CASSLAFAGGYNEQFF
TGTGCCAGTAGTCTCGCGTTTGCGGGGGGTTACAATGAGCAGTTCTTC
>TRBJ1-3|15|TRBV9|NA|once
CASSVEAGAPDTIYF
TGTGCCAGCAGCGTAGAGGCGGGGGCGCCGGACACCATATATTTT